Listed below are T cell receptor beta chains from one sample, sequenced in a study of CD8+ T cells in alopecia areata. Sequenced by immunoSEQ multiplex PCR; TCRdb stores in-frame clones only, minus some. The sample has a few hundred thousand clones, 60% seen once; the top ten hold 0.8% to 1%. The sample in question was CD4+ T cells sorted from blood, obtained at approximately week 52, from a patient treated with tofacitinib. The receptors here all came from a human donor with alopecia areata. Each CDR3 is given with its conserved first and last residue. Fields, in order: D gene, V gene, J gene, clone size, CDR3 protein, CDR3 DNA. D genes are given only for firm matches. Clone sizes are given selectively: once, few, many, or a class where the clone is expanded.

d_gene: NA
v_gene: TRBV25-1
j_gene: TRBJ2-7
abundance: NA
CDR3aa: CASSEHKSSYEQYF
CDR3nt: TGTGCCAGCAGTGAACACAAAAGCTCCTACGAGCAGTACTTC

d_gene: NA
v_gene: TRBV15
j_gene: TRBJ1-2
abundance: NA
CDR3aa: CATSRDLGRAGYGYTF
CDR3nt: TGTGCCACCAGCAGAGATCTTGGCAGAGCAGGATATGGCTACACCTTC

d_gene: NA
v_gene: TRBV9
j_gene: TRBJ1-1
abundance: NA
CDR3aa: CASSATVQITEAFF
CDR3nt: TGTGCCAGCAGCGCGACAGTACAGATAACTGAAGCTTTCTTT

d_gene: NA
v_gene: TRBV7-8
j_gene: TRBJ1-1
abundance: NA
CDR3aa: CASSLRDTLNTEAFF
CDR3nt: TGTGCCAGCAGCCTACGGGACACCCTGAACACTGAAGCTTTCTTT

d_gene: NA
v_gene: TRBV9
j_gene: TRBJ1-3
abundance: few
CDR3aa: CASSVEPRSGNTIYF
CDR3nt: TGTGCCAGCAGCGTAGAGCCTAGATCTGGAAACACCATATATTTT

d_gene: NA
v_gene: TRBV7-6
j_gene: TRBJ1-1
abundance: NA
CDR3aa: CASSLGTAMNTEAFF
CDR3nt: TGTGCCAGCAGCTTAGGGACAGCGATGAACACTGAAGCTTTCTTT

d_gene: NA
v_gene: TRBV7-6
j_gene: TRBJ1-3
abundance: NA
CDR3aa: CASSRSGNTIYF
CDR3nt: TGTGCCAGCAGCCGGAGCGGAAACACCATATATTTT

d_gene: TRBD2
v_gene: TRBV7-9
j_gene: TRBJ2-6
abundance: few
CDR3aa: CASSDSSGGLPGANVLTF
CDR3nt: TGTGCCAGCAGCGACTCTAGCGGGGGCCTTCCTGGGGCCAACGTCCTGACTTTC

d_gene: NA
v_gene: TRBV5-6
j_gene: TRBJ1-3
abundance: NA
CDR3aa: CASSLGQGAGNTIYF
CDR3nt: TGTGCCAGCAGCTTGGGGCAGGGAGCTGGAAACACCATATATTTT

d_gene: NA
v_gene: TRBV5-4
j_gene: TRBJ1-1
abundance: NA
CDR3aa: CASSLTDRTEAFF
CDR3nt: TGTGCCAGCAGCCTGACCGATCGCACTGAAGCTTTCTTT